This is a list of T cell receptor beta chains from one sample in a study of blood T cell repertoires in COVID-19. Sequencing used immunoSEQ multiplex PCR; TCRdb keeps in-frame clones, though not all of them. The table lists about 200,000 clones, more than 70% of them singletons. Sample: peripheral blood. These receptors came from a middle-aged man with active or convalescent COVID-19. Both conserved end residues are part of each CDR3. A D gene is named only where the DNA matches it firmly. Size values are once, few and many counts, or a class for expanded clones, and some rows have none.

d_call clone_size j_call v_call cdr3_aa cdr3_nt
TRBD1 NA TRBJ1-2 TRBV9 CASSDEGQVANYGYTF TGTGCCAGCAGCGACGAGGGACAGGTAGCTAACTATGGCTACACCTTC
NA NA TRBJ2-7 TRBV19 CASSISVFLRGGSYEQYF TGTGCCAGTAGTATTTCGGTATTTTTGAGGGGGGGGTCCTACGAGCAGTACTTC
NA NA TRBJ2-4 TRBV15 CATSRVRGVIQYF TGTGCCACCAGCAGAGTCAGGGGGGTGATTCAGTACTTC
TRBD2 NA TRBJ2-3 TRBV19 CASSPGLAGTDTQYF TGTGCCAGTAGTCCGGGACTAGCGGGCACAGATACGCAGTATTTT
NA NA TRBJ2-3 TRBV27 CASSTVTDTQYF TGTGCCAGCTCAACGGTCACAGATACGCAGTATTTT
NA NA TRBJ2-3 TRBV5-1 CATSPSYSDTQYF TGCGCCACCTCCCCTAGTTATTCAGATACGCAGTATTTT
NA NA TRBJ1-3 TRBV3-1/TRBV3-2 CASSLRQVRGNTIYF TGTGCCAGCAGCCTCCGACAGGTTCGCGGAAACACCATATATTTT
NA NA TRBJ1-3 TRBV2 CASSEMRISGNTIYF TGTGCCAGCAGTGAGATGCGGATCTCTGGAAACACCATATATTTT
NA few TRBJ1-6 TRBV7-6 CASSPSPGGLSSYNSPLHF TGTGCCAGCAGCCCTTCCCCGGGAGGGTTAAGCTCCTATAATTCACCCCTCCACTTT
NA NA TRBJ2-2 TRBV28 CASSLRGNTGELFF TGTGCCAGCAGTTTAAGGGGGAACACCGGGGAGCTGTTTTTT
NA NA TRBJ1-2 TRBV2 CASSESGLNRGYGYTF TGTGCCAGCAGTGAATCGGGACTAAATAGGGGGTATGGCTACACCTTC